This T cell receptor (beta chain) originates from a study of T cell responses to AZD1222 COVID-19 vaccine. Study-level results: Reportedly, nearly half of unique spike TCRs recognized epitopes outside B.1.351/B.1.1.7 mutations. There were mostly white British donors and more females than males, and clonal diversity was possibly underestimated. Baseline seropositivity characterized only 5 to 7 AZD1222 recipients. Receipt of two AZD1222 doses was followed by a rise in Spike-specific TCR breadth and depth.

This clone was detected once. Its antigen is still unknown. The repertoire was sequenced with immunoSEQ multiplex PCR; TCRdb's copy has only in-frame clones and lacks some. The table has approximately 220,000 clones, 85% to 95% seen once. CDR1 is KGHDR and CDR2 is SFDVKD in the germline V gene. The CDR3 spans 18 residues. The V gene end was trimmed by 3 bases and the J gene end by 5 bases; junction bases not matched to a gene: 12. V usage is TRBV24-1 and J usage is TRBJ2-5; 12 nucleotides align to TRBD2. The sample in question was peripheral blood, obtained on day 0 of MenACWY control vaccination. The TCR was taken from an adult in good health. The CDR3 loop reads CATSDTWTSGASGETQYF. CDR3 nucleotides: TGTGCCACCAGTGATACGTGGACTAGCGGGGCTTCTGGGGAGACCCAGTACTTC.